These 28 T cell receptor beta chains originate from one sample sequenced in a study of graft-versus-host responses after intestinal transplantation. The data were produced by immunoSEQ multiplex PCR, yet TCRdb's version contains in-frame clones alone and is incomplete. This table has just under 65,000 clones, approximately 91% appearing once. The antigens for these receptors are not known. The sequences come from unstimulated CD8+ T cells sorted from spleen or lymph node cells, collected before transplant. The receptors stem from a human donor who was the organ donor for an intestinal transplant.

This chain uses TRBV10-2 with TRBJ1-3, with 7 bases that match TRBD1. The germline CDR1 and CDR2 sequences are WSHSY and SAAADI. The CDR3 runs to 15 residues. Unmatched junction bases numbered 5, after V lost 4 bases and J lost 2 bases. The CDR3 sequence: CASSVGQGAGNTIYF. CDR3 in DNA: TGCGCCAGCAGTGTAGGGCAGGGGGCTGGAAACACCATATATTTT.

CDR3: CASSPWELSGNTIYF. In DNA form, the CDR3 reads TGCGCCAGCAGCCCCTGGGAGCTCTCTGGAAACACCATATATTTT. The chain combines TRBV23-1 with TRBJ1-3; D unclear. TRBV23-1 is an ORF, and what it does is uncertain. The CDR3 spans 15 residues. The V end lost 6 bases, the J end lost 0 bases, and 12 bases lay between the germline ends.

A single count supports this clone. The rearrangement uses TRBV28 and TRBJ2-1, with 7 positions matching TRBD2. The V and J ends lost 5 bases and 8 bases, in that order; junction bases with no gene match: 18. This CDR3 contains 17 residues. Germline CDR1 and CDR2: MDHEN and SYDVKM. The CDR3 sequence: CASSNPPIGRRRYEQFF. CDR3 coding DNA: TGTGCCAGCAGTAACCCCCCTATCGGGAGGCGTAGGTATGAGCAGTTCTTC.

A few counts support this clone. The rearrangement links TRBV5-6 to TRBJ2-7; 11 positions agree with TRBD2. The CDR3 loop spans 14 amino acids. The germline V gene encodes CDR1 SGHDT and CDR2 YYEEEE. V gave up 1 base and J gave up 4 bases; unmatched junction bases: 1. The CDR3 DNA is TGTGCCAGCAGCTTGAGACTAGCGGGGTACGAGCAGTACTTC. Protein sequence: CASSLRLAGYEQYF.

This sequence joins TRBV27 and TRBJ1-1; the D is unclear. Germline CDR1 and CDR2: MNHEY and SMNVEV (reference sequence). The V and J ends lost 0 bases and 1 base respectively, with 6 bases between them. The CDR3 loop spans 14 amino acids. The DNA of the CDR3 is TGTGCCAGCAGTTTATCGGGAGGGAACACTGAAGCTTTCTTT. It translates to CASSLSGGNTEAFF.

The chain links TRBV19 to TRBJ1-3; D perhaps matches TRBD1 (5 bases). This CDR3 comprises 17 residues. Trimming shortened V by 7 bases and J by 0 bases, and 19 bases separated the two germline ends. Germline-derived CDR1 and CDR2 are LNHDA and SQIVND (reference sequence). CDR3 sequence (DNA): TGTGCCAGTACCCTCAGGAGACAGACTTTCTCTGGAAACACCATATATTTT. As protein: CASTLRRQTFSGNTIYF.

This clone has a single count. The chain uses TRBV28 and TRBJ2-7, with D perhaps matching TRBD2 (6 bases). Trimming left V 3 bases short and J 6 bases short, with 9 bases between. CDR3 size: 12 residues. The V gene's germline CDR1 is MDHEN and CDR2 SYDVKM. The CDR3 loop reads CASSLEGLEQYF. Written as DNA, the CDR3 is TGTGCCAGCAGTTTGGAGGGGCTCGAGCAGTACTTC.

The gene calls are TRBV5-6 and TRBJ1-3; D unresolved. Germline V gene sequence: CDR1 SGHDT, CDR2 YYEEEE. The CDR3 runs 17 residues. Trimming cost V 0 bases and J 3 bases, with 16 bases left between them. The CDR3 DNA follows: TGTGCCAGCAGCTTGGTAGGGAGGGCCGCAGGTGGAAACACCATATATTTT. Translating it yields CASSLVGRAAGGNTIYF.

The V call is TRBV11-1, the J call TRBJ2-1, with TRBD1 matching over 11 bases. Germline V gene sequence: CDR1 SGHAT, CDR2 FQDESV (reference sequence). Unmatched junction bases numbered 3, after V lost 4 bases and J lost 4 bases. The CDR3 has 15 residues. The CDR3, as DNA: TGTGCCAGCAGCTACGGACAGGGGGCATACAATGAGCAGTTCTTC. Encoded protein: CASSYGQGAYNEQFF.

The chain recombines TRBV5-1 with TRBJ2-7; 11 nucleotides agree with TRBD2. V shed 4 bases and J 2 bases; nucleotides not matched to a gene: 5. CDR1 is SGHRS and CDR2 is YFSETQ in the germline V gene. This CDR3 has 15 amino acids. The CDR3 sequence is CASSLAGGPTYEQYF. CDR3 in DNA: TGCGCCAGCAGCCTAGCGGGAGGTCCCACCTACGAGCAGTACTTC.

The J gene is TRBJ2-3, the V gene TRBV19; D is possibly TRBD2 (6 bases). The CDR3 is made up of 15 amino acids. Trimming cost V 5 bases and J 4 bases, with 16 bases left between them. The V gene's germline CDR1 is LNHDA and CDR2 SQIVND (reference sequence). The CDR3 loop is CASSVVGSFSDTQYF. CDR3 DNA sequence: TGTGCCAGTAGTGTAGTCGGGAGTTTCTCAGATACGCAGTATTTT.

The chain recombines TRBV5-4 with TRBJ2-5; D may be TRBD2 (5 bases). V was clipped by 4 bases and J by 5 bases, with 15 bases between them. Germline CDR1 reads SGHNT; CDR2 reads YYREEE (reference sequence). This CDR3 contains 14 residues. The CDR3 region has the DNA TGTGCCAGCAGCGAAGAGTCCCGGAGGGAGACCCAGTACTTC. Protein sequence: CASSEESRRETQYF. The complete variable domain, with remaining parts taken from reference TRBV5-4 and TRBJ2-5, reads ETGVTQSPTHLIKTRGQQVTLRCSSQSGHNTVSWYQQALGQGPQFIFQYYREEENGRGNFPPRFSGLQFPNYSSELNVNALELDDSALYLCASSEESRRETQYFGPGTRLLVL.

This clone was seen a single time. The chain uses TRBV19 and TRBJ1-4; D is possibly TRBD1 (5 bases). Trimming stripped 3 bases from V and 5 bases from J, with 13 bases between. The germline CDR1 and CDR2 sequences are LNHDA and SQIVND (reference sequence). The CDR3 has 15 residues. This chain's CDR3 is CASSMGTGGNEKLFF. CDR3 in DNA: TGTGCCAGTAGTATGGGGACCGGGGGAAATGAAAAACTGTTTTTT.

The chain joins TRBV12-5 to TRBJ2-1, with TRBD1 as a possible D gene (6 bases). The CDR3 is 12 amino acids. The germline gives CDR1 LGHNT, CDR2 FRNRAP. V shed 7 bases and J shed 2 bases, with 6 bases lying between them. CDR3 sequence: CASAGAYNEQFF. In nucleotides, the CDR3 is TGTGCTAGTGCAGGGGCCTACAATGAGCAGTTCTTC.

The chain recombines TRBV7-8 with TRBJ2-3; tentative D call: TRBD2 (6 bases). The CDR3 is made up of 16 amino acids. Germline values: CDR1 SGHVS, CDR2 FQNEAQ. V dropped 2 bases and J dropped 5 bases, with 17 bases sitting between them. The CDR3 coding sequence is TGTGCCAGCAGCTTATTATACCGGGAGAGAAGAGATACGCAGTATTTT. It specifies CASSLLYRERRDTQYF.

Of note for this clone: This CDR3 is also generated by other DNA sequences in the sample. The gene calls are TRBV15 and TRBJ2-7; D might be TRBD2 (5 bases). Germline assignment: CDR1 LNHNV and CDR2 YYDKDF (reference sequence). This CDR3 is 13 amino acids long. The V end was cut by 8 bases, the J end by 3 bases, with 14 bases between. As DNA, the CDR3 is TGTGCCACCCGGGGTGGGCCAGGCTACGAGCAGTACTTC. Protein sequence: CATRGGPGYEQYF. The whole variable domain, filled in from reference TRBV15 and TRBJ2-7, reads DAMVIQNPRYQVTQFGKPVTLSCSQTLNHNVMYWYQQKSSQAPKLLFHYYDKDFNNEADTPDNFQSRRPNTSFCFLDIRSPGLGDTAMYLCATRGGPGYEQYFGPGTRLTVT.

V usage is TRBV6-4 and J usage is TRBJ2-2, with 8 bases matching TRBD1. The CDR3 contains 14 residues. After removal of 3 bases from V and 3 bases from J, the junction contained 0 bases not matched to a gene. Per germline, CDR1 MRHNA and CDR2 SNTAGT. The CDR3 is CASSEGQDTGELFF. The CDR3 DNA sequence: TGTGCCAGCAGTGAGGGACAGGACACCGGGGAGCTGTTTTTT.

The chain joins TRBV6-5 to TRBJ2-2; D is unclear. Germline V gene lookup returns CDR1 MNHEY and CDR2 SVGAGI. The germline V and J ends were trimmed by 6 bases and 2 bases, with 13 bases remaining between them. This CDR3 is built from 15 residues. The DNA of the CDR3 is TGTGCCAGCAGCCTAACTACTGATAACACCGGGGAGCTGTTTTTT. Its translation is CASSLTTDNTGELFF.

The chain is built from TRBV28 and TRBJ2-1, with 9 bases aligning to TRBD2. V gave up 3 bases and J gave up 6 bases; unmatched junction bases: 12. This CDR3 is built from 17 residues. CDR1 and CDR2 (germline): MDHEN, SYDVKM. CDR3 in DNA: TGTGCCAGCAGTTTTGTTGGGGTAGCGGGAGTTAGCAATGAGCAGTTCTTC. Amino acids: CASSFVGVAGVSNEQFF.

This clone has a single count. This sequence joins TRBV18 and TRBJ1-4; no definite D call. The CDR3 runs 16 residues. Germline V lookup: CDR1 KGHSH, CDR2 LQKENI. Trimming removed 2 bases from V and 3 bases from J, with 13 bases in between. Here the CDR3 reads CASSPSRREPNEKLFF. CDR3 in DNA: TGTGCCAGCTCACCAAGTCGGCGGGAGCCTAATGAAAAACTGTTTTTT.

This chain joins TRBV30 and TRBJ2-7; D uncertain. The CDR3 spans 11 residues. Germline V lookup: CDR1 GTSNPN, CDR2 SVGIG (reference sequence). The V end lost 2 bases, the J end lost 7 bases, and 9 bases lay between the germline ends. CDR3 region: CAWSYLGEQYF. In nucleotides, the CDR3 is TGTGCCTGGAGTTACCTAGGTGAGCAGTACTTC.

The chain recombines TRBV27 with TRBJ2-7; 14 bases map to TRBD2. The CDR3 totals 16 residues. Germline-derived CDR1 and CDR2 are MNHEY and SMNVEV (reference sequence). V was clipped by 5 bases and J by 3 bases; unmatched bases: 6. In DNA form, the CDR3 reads TGTGCCAGCAGTCCGACTAGCGGGAGGGCTCTCTACGAGCAGTACTTC. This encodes CASSPTSGRALYEQYF.

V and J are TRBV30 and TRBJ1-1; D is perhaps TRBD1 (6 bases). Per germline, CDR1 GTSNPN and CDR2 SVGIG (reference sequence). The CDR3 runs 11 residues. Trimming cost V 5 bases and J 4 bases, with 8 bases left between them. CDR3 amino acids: CAWGDTTEAFF. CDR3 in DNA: TGTGCCTGGGGGGACACCACTGAAGCTTTCTTT. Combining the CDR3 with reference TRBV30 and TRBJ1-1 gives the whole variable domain SQTIHQWPATLVQPVGSPLSLECTVEGTSNPNLYWYRQAAGRGLQLLFYSVGIGQISSEVPQNLSASRPQDRQFILSSKKLLLSDSGFYLCAWGDTTEAFFGQGTRLTVV.

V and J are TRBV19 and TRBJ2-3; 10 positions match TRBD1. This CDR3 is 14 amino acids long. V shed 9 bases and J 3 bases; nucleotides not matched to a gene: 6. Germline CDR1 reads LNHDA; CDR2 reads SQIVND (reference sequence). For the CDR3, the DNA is TGTGCCAGCCGGTGGGGACAGGGGACAGATACGCAGTATTTT. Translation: CASRWGQGTDTQYF. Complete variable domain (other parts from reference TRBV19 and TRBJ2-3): DGGITQSPKYLFRKEGQNVTLSCEQNLNHDAMYWYRQDPGQGLRLIYYSQIVNDFQKGDIAEGYSVSREKKESFPLTVTSAQKNPTAFYLCASRWGQGTDTQYFGPGTRLTVL.

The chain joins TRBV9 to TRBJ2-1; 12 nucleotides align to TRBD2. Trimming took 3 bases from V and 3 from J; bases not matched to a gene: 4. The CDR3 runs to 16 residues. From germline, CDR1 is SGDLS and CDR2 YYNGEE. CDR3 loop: CASSASLAGGYNEQFF. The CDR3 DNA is TGTGCCAGCAGCGCCTCACTAGCGGGAGGCTACAATGAGCAGTTCTTC.

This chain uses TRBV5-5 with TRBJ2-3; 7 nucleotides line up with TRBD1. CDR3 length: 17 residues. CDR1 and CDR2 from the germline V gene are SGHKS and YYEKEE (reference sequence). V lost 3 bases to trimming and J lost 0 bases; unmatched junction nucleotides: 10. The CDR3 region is CASSWVGGLYSTDTQYF. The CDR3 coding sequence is TGTGCCAGCAGCTGGGTAGGGGGCCTATACAGCACAGATACGCAGTATTTT. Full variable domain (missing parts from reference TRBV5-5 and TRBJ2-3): DAGVTQSPTHLIKTRGQQVTLRCSPISGHKSVSWYQQVLGQGPQFIFQYYEKEERGRGNFPDRFSARQFPNYSSELNVNALLLGDSALYLCASSWVGGLYSTDTQYFGPGTRLTVL.

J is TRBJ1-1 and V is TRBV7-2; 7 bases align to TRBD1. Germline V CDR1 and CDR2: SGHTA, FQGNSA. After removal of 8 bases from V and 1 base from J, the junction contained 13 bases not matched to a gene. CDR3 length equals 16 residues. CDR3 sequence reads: CASRRGPLLTNTEAFF. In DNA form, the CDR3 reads TGTGCCAGCCGAAGGGGGCCCCTTCTCACGAACACTGAAGCTTTCTTT.

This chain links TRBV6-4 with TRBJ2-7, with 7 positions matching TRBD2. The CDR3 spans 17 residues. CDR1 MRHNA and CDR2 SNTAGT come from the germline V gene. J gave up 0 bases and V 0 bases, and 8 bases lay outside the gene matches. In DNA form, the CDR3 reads TGTGCCAGCAGTGACTCCTATCTAGCGGATAGCTCCTACGAGCAGTACTTC. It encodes CASSDSYLADSSYEQYF.